The 21 T cell receptor beta chains reported below all come from one sample, sequenced in a study of blood T cells in healthy people across ages. Next came a second PCR, run for about 7 to 11 cycles, which used a sample-barcoded 5' primer along with a J-beta primer mix. TCRdb independently ran MiXCR on the 5' RACE reads; one entry per CDR3 protein. The sample consists of 650,000 to 700,000 distinct CDR3 sequences, roughly half of them appearing once. Sequenced material: blood. These receptors originate from a woman at least 80 years old in good health.

V usage is TRBV19 and J usage is TRBJ1-1; unclear D gene. Trimming shortened V by 1 base and J by 4 bases, and 7 bases separated the two germline ends. Germline loops: CDR1 LNHDA, CDR2 SQIVND (reference sequence). The CDR3 is made up of 13 amino acids. This CDR3 reads CASSIAYSTEAFF. CDR3 DNA sequence: TGTGCCAGTAGTATAGCTTATAGCACTGAAGCTTTCTTT. The full variable domain, rest sourced from reference TRBV19 and TRBJ1-1, is DGGITQSPKYLFRKEGQNVTLSCEQNLNHDAMYWYRQDPGQGLRLIYYSQIVNDFQKGDIAEGYSVSREKKESFPLTVTSAQKNPTAFYLCASSIAYSTEAFFGQGTRLTVV.

This clonotype was observed at least ten times. This chain joins TRBV4-2 and TRBJ1-4, with D tentatively TRBD1 (6 bases). Germline loops: CDR1 LGHNA, CDR2 YNFKEQ. This CDR3 contains 16 residues. The germline V and J ends were trimmed by 0 bases and 8 bases, with 16 bases remaining between them. The CDR3 coding sequence is TGTGCCAGCAGCCAAGACGAAGGCAGGGGTGGCGAAAAACTGTTTTTT. This codes for CASSQDEGRGGEKLFF.

The chain is built from TRBV12-3 or TRBV12-4 and TRBJ1-5; D possibly corresponds to TRBD1 (5 bases). The V end lost 5 bases, the J end lost 11 bases, and 13 bases lay between the germline ends. This CDR3 spans 12 amino acids. Here the CDR3 reads CASSGGTGSQHF. The CDR3 region has the DNA TGTGCCAGCAGTGGGGGAACAGGATCCCAGCATTTT.

Notes on this clonotype: A much larger clonotype is one base distant, so this may be a read error. J is TRBJ2-5 and V is TRBV28, with 10 nucleotides matching TRBD2. CDR1 is MDHEN and CDR2 is SYDVKM in the germline V gene. The CDR3 has 16 residues. CDR3 sequence (DNA): TGTGCCGGCAGTCAGTTTGTACTAGCGGGGCTCAATGAGCAGTACTTC. It codes for CAGSQFVLAGLNEQYF.

In this sample, this clonotype turned up many times. The chain links TRBV12-3 or TRBV12-4 to TRBJ1-4; D gene ambiguous. The ends were cut back, 5 bases at V and 8 bases at J, with 9 bases in the middle. The CDR3 runs to 12 residues. The CDR3 coding sequence is TGTGCCAGCAGTCCCATCGGAGAAAAACTGTTTTTT. Translating gives CASSPIGEKLFF.

This clonotype occurred many times. The J gene is TRBJ2-2, the V gene TRBV4-2; perhaps D is TRBD1 or TRBD2 (5 bases each). Deletions cut 2 bases from V and 6 bases from J, with 10 bases between. CDR3 size: 14 residues. CDR1 is LGHNA, CDR2 YNFKEQ, per germline. Here the CDR3 DNA reads TGTGCCAGCAGCCAAAGCGTGGGGGCCGGGGAGCTGTTTTTT. Translating it yields CASSQSVGAGELFF.

This clonotype was found many times. This sequence may be a read error, since a much larger clone differs from it by one base. Here the CDR3 DNA reads TGTGCCAGCAGTTACTCGAATGGGGGGAGTGCAGATACGCAGTATTTT. Encoded protein: CASSYSNGGSADTQYF. The chain carries TRBV6-6 and TRBJ2-3; D perhaps matches TRBD2 (6 bases). V was shortened by 0 bases and J by 4 bases, with 14 bases between the two germline ends. This CDR3 spans 16 amino acids. Germline V gene sequence: CDR1 MNHNY, CDR2 SVGAGI (reference sequence).

This chain connects TRBV25-1 to TRBJ1-1; D not certain. This CDR3 region has 14 residues. CDR1 MGHDK and CDR2 SYGVNS come from the germline V gene. Trimming removed 1 base from V and 4 bases from J, with 10 bases in between. CDR3 DNA: TGTGCCAGCAGTGAATCGATGGGCGGCACTGAAGCTTTCTTT. Its protein is CASSESMGGTEAFF.

Comment on this clonotype: A much more abundant neighbour one base away suggests this may be a read error. This chain connects TRBV20-1 to TRBJ2-1; possible D gene TRBD2, 6 bases. The germline V and J ends were trimmed by 6 bases and 4 bases, with 25 bases remaining between them. CDR1 is DFQATT and CDR2 is SNEGSKA in the germline V gene (reference sequence). CDR3 length: 17 residues. The chain's CDR3 is CSAPSGLTGEIYNEQFF. The CDR3 DNA is TGCAGTGCCCCCTCTGGACTAACGGGAGAAATATACAATGAGCAGTTCTTC.

V is TRBV12-3 or TRBV12-4 and J is TRBJ2-4; no reliable D call. The assigned J gene may be wrong: the sequence end matches TRBJ2-7 better. This CDR3 contains 12 residues. The CDR3 loop reads CASSFSRREQYF. Written as DNA, the CDR3 is TGTGCCAGCAGTTTCTCCCGACGCGAGCAGTACTTC.

This chain joins TRBV2 and TRBJ2-1; 10 nucleotides line up with TRBD1. This CDR3 is built from 13 residues. Germline-derived CDR1 and CDR2 are SNHLY and FYNNEI. Trimming at V came to 8 bases and at J to 7 bases, leaving 5 bases not matched to a gene. CDR3 sequence (DNA): TGTGCCAGCGCGGACAGGGGGGTGAATGAGCAGTTCTTC. Protein product: CASADRGVNEQFF.

This sequence joins TRBV29-1 and TRBJ1-2, with 9 bases lining up with TRBD1. Trimming at V came to 0 bases and at J to 8 bases, leaving 7 bases not matched to a gene. In germline, CDR1 is SQVTM, CDR2 ANQGSEA. The CDR3 has 14 residues. CDR3 protein: CSVEDGTGLGGYTF. CDR3 DNA: TGCAGCGTTGAAGACGGGACAGGGCTAGGGGGCTACACCTTC.

Many counts were recorded for this clonotype. The genes are TRBV10-3 and TRBJ2-3; possibly TRBD1 or TRBD2 for D (5 bases each). The length of the CDR3 is 14 residues. The germline V and J ends were trimmed by 2 bases and 5 bases, with 11 bases remaining between them. Looked up from germline, CDR1 is ENHRY and CDR2 is SYGVKD. Here the CDR3 DNA reads TGTGCCATCAGTGAGCTTCTTGGGGGAGATACGCAGTATTTT. It codes for CAISELLGGDTQYF.

Of note for this clonotype: This may stem from a read error, because a much larger clone lies one nucleotide away. The rearrangement joins TRBV20-1 to TRBJ2-7, with TRBD1 identical over 9 bases. Looked up from germline, CDR1 is DFQATT and CDR2 is SNEGSKA (reference sequence). The CDR3 consists of 14 residues. In DNA, the CDR3 is TGCAGTGTTAGACTCGACAGGGGGTCCTACGAGCAGTACTTC. Its translation is CSVRLDRGSYEQYF.

About this clonotype: This may stem from a read error, because a much larger clone lies one nucleotide away. This chain joins TRBV5-1 and TRBJ2-1; 8 positions agree with TRBD2. CDR1 and CDR2 from the germline V gene are SGHRS and YFSETQ. The length of the CDR3 is 16 residues. In DNA, the CDR3 is TGCGCCAGCGGCTTGGGTGCTAGCGGGCCGTACAATGAGCAGTTCTTC. Translated, it gives CASGLGASGPYNEQFF.

This clonotype was observed a handful of times. This chain connects TRBV3-1 to TRBJ2-6, with D possibly matching TRBD2 (6 bases). V lost 0 bases and J lost 0, with 15 bases in between. The CDR3 is made up of 19 amino acids. The germline gives CDR1 LGHDT, CDR2 YNNKEL (reference sequence). DNA of the CDR3: TGTGCCAGCAGCCAAGAAATAATCTCGGGGGTCTCTGGGGCCAACGTCCTGACTTTC. It specifies CASSQEIISGVSGANVLTF.

CDR3 DNA: TGTGCCAGCAGTGTAGCTCGAGCTGGCTACACCTTC. Protein sequence: CASSVARAGYTF. The chain is built from TRBV6-2 or TRBV6-3 and TRBJ1-2; unclear D gene. This CDR3 is built from 12 residues. V gave up 5 bases and J gave up 7 bases, with 11 bases separating them. Per the germline V gene, CDR1 is MNHEY and CDR2 is SVGEGT.

This clonotype was observed many times. The V and J genes are TRBV24-1 and TRBJ2-1; TRBD2 matches at 7 bases. Trimming cost V 7 bases and J 0 bases; bases outside gene matches: 5. CDR1 and CDR2 (germline): KGHDR, SFDVKD. The CDR3 has 15 amino acids. Here the CDR3 reads CATRGSGHSYNEQFF. The CDR3 nucleotides read TGTGCCACCAGGGGTAGCGGGCACTCCTACAATGAGCAGTTCTTC.

The rearrangement joins TRBV12-3 or TRBV12-4 to TRBJ2-2, with a tentative D call TRBD1 (6 bases). This CDR3 has 21 amino acids. The V end was cut by 3 bases, the J end by 1 base, with 27 bases between. The CDR3 sequence is CASSFRGNRVAVRRNTGELFF. In DNA, the CDR3 is TGTGCCAGCAGTTTTAGGGGGAATCGTGTTGCCGTACGGAGGAACACCGGGGAGCTGTTTTTT.

This clonotype was found many times. The CDR3 reads CASSSEVGFYGGTQYF. The CDR3 nucleotides read TGTGCCAGCAGCTCAGAAGTAGGTTTTTACGGGGGCACGCAGTATTTT. The chain has TRBV12-3 or TRBV12-4 and TRBJ2-3; D is possibly TRBD1 or TRBD2 (6 bases each). Between the trimmed V and J ends, which lost 6 bases and 9 bases, there was a span of 25 bases. This CDR3 spans 16 amino acids.

The rearrangement uses TRBV18 and TRBJ2-5, with 7 positions matching TRBD1. With V trimmed by 3 bases and J by 11 bases, 12 bases remained unmatched. Germline V gene data show CDR1 as KGHSH and CDR2 as LQKENI. The CDR3 contains 14 residues. Here the CDR3 reads CASSPTTGWYEQYF. CDR3 sequence (DNA): TGTGCCAGCTCACCTACGACAGGGTGGTATGAGCAGTACTTC.